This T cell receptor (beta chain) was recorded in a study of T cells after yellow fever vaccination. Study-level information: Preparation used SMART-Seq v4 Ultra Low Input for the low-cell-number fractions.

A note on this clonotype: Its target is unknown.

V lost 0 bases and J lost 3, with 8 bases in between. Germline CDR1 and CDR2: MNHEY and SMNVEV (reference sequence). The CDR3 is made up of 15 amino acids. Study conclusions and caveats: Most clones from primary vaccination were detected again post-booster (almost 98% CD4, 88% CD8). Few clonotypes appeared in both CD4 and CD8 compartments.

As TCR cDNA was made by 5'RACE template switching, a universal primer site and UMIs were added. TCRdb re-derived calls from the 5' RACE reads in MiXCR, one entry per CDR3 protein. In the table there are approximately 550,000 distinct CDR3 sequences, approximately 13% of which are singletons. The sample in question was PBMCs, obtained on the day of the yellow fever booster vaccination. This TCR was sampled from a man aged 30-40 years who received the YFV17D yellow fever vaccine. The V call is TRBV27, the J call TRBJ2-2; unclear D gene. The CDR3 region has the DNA TGTGCCAGCAGTTTATCTGGCCGGTACACCGGGGAGCTGTTTTTT. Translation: CASSLSGRYTGELFF.